The rows below give T cell receptor beta chains drawn from one sample of a study of long-term antiretroviral therapy in people with HIV. Assay used: immunoSEQ multiplex PCR; TCRdb lists only in-frame clones, some missing. The table records fewer than 25,000 clones, over 70% of them present only once. Sequenced material: unsorted PBMCs, taken 2.9 years after starting antiretroviral therapy. These receptors came from a woman aged 25 to 39 with HIV. Each CDR3 is given with its conserved first and last residue. Size is stated for part of the rows, as once, few or many counts, or as a class when the clone is expanded.

length,J,V,size,CDR3
14,TRBJ1-6,TRBV28,.,CASTLTGAHSPLHF
15,TRBJ1-1,TRBV4-1,.,CASSQGSVLGTEAFF
15,TRBJ2-6,TRBV19,once,CASSPDRAGANVLTF
15,TRBJ2-7,TRBV7-6,.,CASSRSGAGIYEQYF
12,TRBJ2-2,TRBV2,.,CATSGGAGELFF
12,TRBJ1-2,TRBV29-1,.,CSVEPGTYGYTF
17,TRBJ2-2,TRBV5-8,.,CASSLSAGPQNTGELFF
15,TRBJ2-2,TRBV6-1,once,CASSARQGAAGELFF
12,TRBJ1-2,TRBV9,.,CASSTQNYGYTF
13,TRBJ1-2,TRBV5-4,.,CASSLDSNYGYTF
12,TRBJ2-7,TRBV2,.,CASRTSVGEQYF
13,TRBJ2-5,TRBV10-3,.,CAISRYSEETQYF
14,TRBJ2-7,TRBV28,.,CASRDPFGSYEQYF
16,TRBJ1-5,TRBV19,few,CASTPGQVGSNQPQHF
13,TRBJ1-1,TRBV25-1,.,CASRSTGMTEAFF
15,TRBJ2-5,TRBV29-1,.,CSVEDRGTGQETQYF